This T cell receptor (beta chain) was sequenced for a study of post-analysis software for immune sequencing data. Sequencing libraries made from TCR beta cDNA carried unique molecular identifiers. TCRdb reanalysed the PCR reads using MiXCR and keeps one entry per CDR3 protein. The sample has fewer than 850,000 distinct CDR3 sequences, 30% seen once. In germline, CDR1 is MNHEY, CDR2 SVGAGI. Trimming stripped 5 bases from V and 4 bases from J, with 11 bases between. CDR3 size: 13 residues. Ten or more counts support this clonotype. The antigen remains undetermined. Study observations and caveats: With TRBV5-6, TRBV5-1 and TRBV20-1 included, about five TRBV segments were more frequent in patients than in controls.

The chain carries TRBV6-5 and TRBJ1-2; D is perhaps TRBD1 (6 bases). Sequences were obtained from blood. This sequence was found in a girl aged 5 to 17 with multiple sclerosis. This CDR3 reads CASSAGQLYGYTF. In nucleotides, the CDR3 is TGTGCCAGCAGTGCTGGACAGCTCTATGGCTACACCTTC.